Listed below are T cell receptor beta chains from one sample, sequenced in a study of OX40 agonist ivuxolimab in advanced cancers. Profiling relied on immunoSEQ multiplex PCR, and the TCRdb table lists in-frame clones only, not all of them. The sample records tens of thousands of clones, about 88% being singletons. The material sequenced was CD4+ or CD8+ T cells sorted from blood, taken in a trial of the OX40 agonist ivuxolimab. The source of these receptors is an adult with an advanced solid tumor such as melanoma, head and neck, liver or kidney cancer. Both conserved end residues are part of each CDR3. A D gene is named only where the DNA matches it firmly. The size of a clone is reported for some rows only, either as once, few or many, or as a class for expanded clones.

>TRBV9|NA|TRBJ2-7|TRBD2
CASSARGLAGGGEQYF
TGTGCCAGCAGCGCCCGGGGGCTAGCGGGAGGGGGCGAGCAGTACTTC
>TRBV19|NA|TRBJ2-1|TRBD1
CASSIGTGTYNEQFF
TGTGCCAGTAGTATCGGGACAGGCACTTACAATGAGCAGTTCTTC
>TRBV4-1|few|TRBJ2-7|NA
CASSQQTGRPPYEQYF
TGCGCCAGCAGCCAGCAAACAGGGAGGCCGCCCTACGAGCAGTACTTC
>TRBV18|NA|TRBJ2-2|TRBD2
CASSPRTSENTGELFF
TGTGCCAGCTCACCCCGGACTAGCGAGAACACCGGGGAGCTGTTTTTT
>TRBV6-1|NA|TRBJ2-1|TRBD2
CASKREALSYNEQFF
TGTGCCAGCAAGCGGGAGGCGCTCTCCTACAATGAGCAGTTCTTC
>TRBV19|NA|TRBJ1-5|TRBD1
CASSIPRGRGSNQPQHF
TGTGCCAGTAGTATCCCAAGGGGCAGGGGGAGCAATCAGCCCCAGCATTTT
>TRBV19|few|TRBJ1-2|NA
CASTPHGAGPYGYTF
TGTGCCAGTACCCCACACGGGGCTGGACCCTATGGCTACACCTTC
>TRBV7-9|NA|TRBJ1-4|NA
CASSLGGRGYGAEKLFF
TGTGCCAGCAGCTTAGGGGGTCGTGGGTATGGAGCGGAAAAACTGTTTTTT
>TRBV14|NA|TRBJ2-1|NA
CASSPGVSPKGGGEQFF
TGTGCCAGCAGCCCCGGGGTTTCGCCCAAGGGGGGAGGTGAGCAGTTCTTC
>TRBV7-9|few|TRBJ2-7|TRBD2
CASRSYSGGAYEQYF
TGTGCCAGCAGATCCTATAGCGGGGGAGCCTACGAGCAGTACTTC
>TRBV18|once|TRBJ2-5|NA
CASSPRDQETQYF
TGTGCCAGCTCACCTAGGGATCAAGAGACCCAGTACTTC
>TRBV6-4|few|TRBJ2-2|NA
CASTAGPNTGELFF
TGTGCCAGCACCGCGGGACCGAACACCGGGGAGCTGTTTTTT
>TRBV11-3|NA|TRBJ2-5|TRBD2
CASSFTPLGGMYQETQYF
TGTGCCAGCAGCTTCACCCCTCTCGGGGGGATGTACCAAGAGACCCAGTACTTC
>TRBV6-5|NA|TRBJ2-7|TRBD1
CASSYSWTGSAEQYF
TGTGCCAGCAGTTACTCCTGGACAGGGTCGGCCGAGCAGTACTTC
>TRBV4-1|NA|TRBJ2-2|NA
CASSQDTGTGELFF
TGCGCCAGCAGCCAAGATACCGGCACCGGGGAGCTGTTTTTT
>TRBV28|few|TRBJ1-1|NA
CASGGGAVNTEAFF
TGTGCCAGCGGGGGTGGGGCAGTGAACACTGAAGCTTTCTTT
>TRBV5-1|NA|TRBJ2-7|NA
CASSLAQGSVDEQYF
TGCGCCAGCAGCTTGGCCCAGGGAAGTGTCGACGAGCAGTACTTC
>TRBV12-5|NA|TRBJ2-7|TRBD2
CASGRTSGGNYEQYF
TGTGCTAGTGGTCGAACTAGCGGAGGCAACTACGAGCAGTACTTC
>TRBV7-2|NA|TRBJ1-5|NA
CASSLVPGEPQHF
TGTGCCAGCAGCTTAGTTCCTGGGGAGCCCCAGCATTTT
>TRBV7-2|once|TRBJ2-5|TRBD2
CASSLVFASGGETQYF
TGTGCCAGCAGCTTAGTTTTTGCTAGCGGAGGGGAGACCCAGTACTTC
>TRBV5-1|NA|TRBJ2-1|TRBD2
CASKLSWGLAGGEQFF
TGCGCCAGCAAGCTCTCATGGGGACTAGCGGGAGGGGAGCAGTTCTTC
>TRBV7-2|NA|TRBJ2-5|NA
CASSLLHKETQYF
TGTGCCAGCAGCTTACTTCACAAAGAGACCCAGTACTTC
>TRBV14|few|TRBJ2-7|TRBD2
CASSQVRGGEQYF
TGTGCCAGCAGCCAAGTTCGGGGGGGCGAGCAGTACTTC
>TRBV5-4|NA|TRBJ2-7|TRBD2
CASGIAGGPIEQYF
TGTGCCAGTGGGATTGCGGGAGGCCCTATCGAGCAGTACTTC
>TRBV15|once|TRBJ2-5|NA
CATSRGFLWETQYF
TGTGCCACCAGCAGGGGATTTCTGTGGGAGACCCAGTACTTC
>TRBV5-1|NA|TRBJ2-1|NA
CASSLGVSVSDEQFF
TGCGCCAGCAGCTTGGGAGTCAGTGTTAGCGATGAGCAGTTCTTC
>TRBV29-1|NA|TRBJ1-1|NA
CSAHQGNTEAFF
TGCAGCGCTCATCAGGGGAACACTGAAGCTTTCTTT
>TRBV4-3|NA|TRBJ2-3|TRBD1
CASSRSRGDRRSDTQYF
TGCGCCAGCAGCCGGTCTCGAGGGGACAGGCGCTCAGATACGCAGTATTTT
>TRBV6-5|NA|TRBJ1-3|NA
CASSYSGSSGNTIYF
TGTGCCAGCAGTTACTCGGGTTCCTCTGGAAACACCATATATTTT
>TRBV28|NA|TRBJ2-1|NA
CASSLPLLLANEQFF
TGTGCCAGCAGTTTACCGCTTTTACTAGCCAATGAGCAGTTCTTC
>TRBV18|NA|TRBJ1-1|NA
CASSPTEGGLNTEAFF
TGTGCCAGCTCACCCACAGAAGGTGGTCTGAACACTGAAGCTTTCTTT
>TRBV2|NA|TRBJ2-3|NA
CASRDSSTDTQYF
TGTGCCAGCAGGGACTCTAGCACAGATACGCAGTATTTT
>TRBV29-1|NA|TRBJ1-1|NA
CSFRRGLSEAFF
TGCAGCTTTCGCCGGGGGTTGTCTGAAGCTTTCTTT
>TRBV9|NA|TRBJ2-1|TRBD2
CASSVSPQREEQFF
TGTGCCAGCAGCGTATCTCCTCAGCGGGAGGAGCAGTTCTTC
>TRBV9|NA|TRBJ2-5|TRBD2
CASSVGTSGPAQYF
TGTGCCAGCAGCGTCGGGACTAGCGGGCCGGCTCAGTACTTC
>TRBV18|NA|TRBJ1-4|TRBD1
CASSLDGQGTEKLFF
TGTGCCAGCTCTCTCGATGGACAGGGAACTGAAAAACTGTTTTTT
>TRBV18|NA|TRBJ2-7|TRBD2
CASSPYSGGRWQYF
TGTGCCAGCTCACCATATTCGGGGGGAAGGTGGCAGTACTTC
>TRBV28|NA|TRBJ1-1|TRBD1
CASSTATGMNTEAFF
TGTGCCAGCAGCACCGCGACAGGGATGAACACTGAAGCTTTCTTT
>TRBV6-5|NA|TRBJ2-7|NA
CASREHGASYEQYF
TGTGCCAGCAGAGAACACGGAGCTTCCTACGAGCAGTACTTC
>TRBV5-1|NA|TRBJ2-2|TRBD1
CASSSLGQGLPGELFF
TGCGCCAGCAGTTCTTTAGGACAGGGGTTACCCGGGGAGCTGTTTTTT
>TRBV9|NA|TRBJ2-5|NA
CASSGGVGSWETQYF
TGTGCCAGCAGCGGGGGAGTAGGGTCGTGGGAGACCCAGTACTTC
>TRBV6-5|NA|TRBJ2-7|NA
CASSQNREGTYEQYF
TGTGCCAGCAGTCAGAACAGGGAGGGGACCTACGAGCAGTACTTC
>TRBV18|NA|TRBJ2-7|NA
CASSPHALGVGYEQYF
TGTGCCAGCTCACCACATGCCTTGGGGGTAGGCTACGAGCAGTACTTC
>TRBV28|NA|TRBJ2-1|NA
CASSFIGNEQFF
TGTGCCAGCAGTTTCATTGGTAATGAGCAGTTCTTC
>TRBV19|once|TRBJ1-2|NA
CASRQVNYGYTF
TGTGCCAGTCGACAGGTTAACTATGGCTACACCTTC
>TRBV29-1|NA|TRBJ2-1|NA
CSGSLAGEQFF
TGCAGCGGTAGCCTAGCAGGTGAGCAGTTCTTC
>TRBV9|NA|TRBJ2-1|TRBD2
CASSVGREGHYNEQFF
TGTGCCAGCAGCGTAGGGCGGGAGGGCCACTACAATGAGCAGTTCTTC
>TRBV15|NA|TRBJ2-2|NA
CATSRGRAGTGELFF
TGTGCCACCAGCAGAGGCAGGGCTGGCACCGGGGAGCTGTTTTTT
>TRBV19|NA|TRBJ2-5|NA
CASSIDPGGRGGTQYF
TGTGCCAGTAGTATAGATCCGGGTGGTCGTGGAGGGACCCAGTACTTC
>TRBV18|few|TRBJ1-5|NA
CASSPSGDQPQHF
TGTGCCAGCTCACCATCAGGAGATCAGCCCCAGCATTTT
>TRBV6-6|NA|TRBJ2-1|TRBD2
CASSYAAGVRNEQFF
TGTGCCAGCAGTTACGCAGCGGGAGTTCGAAATGAGCAGTTCTTC
>TRBV7-9|NA|TRBJ2-1|NA
CASSPTGYSYNEQFF
TGTGCCAGCAGCCCCACGGGATACTCCTACAATGAGCAGTTCTTC
>TRBV7-8|NA|TRBJ1-2|TRBD1
CASSLVRGELGYTF
TGTGCCAGCAGCTTAGTCAGGGGGGAGTTAGGCTACACCTTC
>TRBV7-6|NA|TRBJ2-3|NA
CASSQNLADTQYF
TGTGCCAGCAGCCAAAATCTAGCAGATACGCAGTATTTT
>TRBV7-8|NA|TRBJ2-1|NA
CASSSVRGRADEYNEQFF
TGTGCCAGCAGCTCTGTCAGGGGGAGGGCCGATGAATACAATGAGCAGTTCTTC
>TRBV5-1|NA|TRBJ1-2|TRBD1
CASSSGQDLASGRDTF
TGCGCCAGCAGCTCCGGACAGGACCTCGCTTCGGGTCGAGACACCTTC
>TRBV19|NA|TRBJ2-6|NA
CASSNPKTAPLSGANVLTF
TGTGCCAGTAGTAACCCCAAGACAGCCCCACTCTCTGGGGCCAACGTCCTGACTTTC